These T cell receptor beta chains were read from a single sample in a study of response to subunit inactivated influenza vaccine. TCRdb used MiXCR to reprocess the RT-PCR reads, holding one entry per CDR3 protein. The data hold around 480,000 distinct CDR3 sequences, with 16% observed a single time. The material sequenced was CD4+ T cells sorted from PBMCs, taken less than 30 months after vaccination. The receptors were sampled from a man in his fifties or sixties who received an inactivated influenza vaccine. The CDR3 runs from the conserved cysteine through the conserved F or W. Fields, in order: clone size, V gene, J gene, D gene, CDR3 DNA, CDR3 protein. The D gene is left open where the match is weak. Expanded clones are given a class, and other clones once, few, many or no size at all.

.	TRBV2	TRBJ2-1	.	TGTGCCAGCAGTGAGACTGGAGTGGGGACCAATGAGCAGTTCTTC	CASSETGVGTNEQFF
many	TRBV6-1	TRBJ1-6	TRBD1	TGTGCCAGCAGTCGGACAGGCCTTAATTCACCCCTCCACTTT	CASSRTGLNSPLHF
many	TRBV6-5	TRBJ2-7	.	TGTGCCAGCAGCCAGAGCGGCAGGGGCTACGAGCAGTACTTC	CASSQSGRGYEQYF
.	TRBV6-2/TRBV6-3	TRBJ1-5	TRBD1	TGTGCCAGCGGAACAGGGGCTTATAGCAATCAGCCCCAGCATTTT	CASGTGAYSNQPQHF
.	TRBV6-2/TRBV6-3	TRBJ2-3	.	TGTGCCAGCAGTGCTCACTCAGATACGCAGTATTTT	CASSAHSDTQYF
.	TRBV4-2	TRBJ2-3	TRBD2	TGTGCCAGCAGCCCTGGGACTAGCGGGAGGATAGATACGCAGTATTTT	CASSPGTSGRIDTQYF
few	TRBV11-3	TRBJ2-2	.	TGTGCCAGCAGCAACAGACAGTACACCGGGGAGCTGTTTTTT	CASSNRQYTGELFF
.	TRBV6-2/TRBV6-3	TRBJ2-1	TRBD2	TGTGCCAGCAGTTACGCTAGCGGGAGGGGTAATGAGCAGTTCTTC	CASSYASGRGNEQFF
.	TRBV4-3	TRBJ2-5	.	TGCGCCAGCAGCCAAGATACGACGGCCCAAGAGACCCAGTACTTC	CASSQDTTAQETQYF
many	TRBV5-1	TRBJ1-1	.	TGCGCCAGCAGCTTCTCGGGCGGCCCAGCTTTCTTT	CASSFSGGPAFF
many	TRBV20-1	TRBJ2-7	.	TGCAGTGCTAGAGTCCCCAGGGGCTCCTACGAGCAGTACTTC	CSARVPRGSYEQYF
few	TRBV6-5	TRBJ2-1	TRBD2	TGTGCCAGCAGTTATGGACTAGCGGGAGGAGGGTTTGAGCAGTTCTTC	CASSYGLAGGGFEQFF
many	TRBV27	TRBJ1-1	.	TGTGCCAGCAGTGGCCTGAACACTGAAGCTTTCTTT	CASSGLNTEAFF
many	TRBV5-1	TRBJ2-1	.	TGCGCCAGCAGCCGAGACGGTAGCTCCTACAATGAGCAGTTCTTC	CASSRDGSSYNEQFF
.	TRBV20-1	TRBJ1-6	.	TGCAGTGCTAGAGGGGAGGCCCGATCACCCCTCCACTTT	CSARGEARSPLHF
few	TRBV7-2	TRBJ2-5	.	TGTGCCAGCAGCTTAGGGGATCTGGAGACCCAGTACTTC	CASSLGDLETQYF
.	TRBV3-1	TRBJ2-1	.	TGTGCCAGCAGCCAAGACATAGGGGTCGGTGAGCAGTTCTTC	CASSQDIGVGEQFF
few	TRBV12-3/TRBV12-4	TRBJ2-1	.	TGTGCCAGCAGTTTAAGGGTAGATTTGTACAATGAGCAGTTCTTC	CASSLRVDLYNEQFF
.	TRBV20-1	TRBJ2-7	.	TGCAGTGCTAGACCAGGATCGGCGGGATGGACCTACGAGCAGTACTTC	CSARPGSAGWTYEQYF
few	TRBV7-2	TRBJ2-1	TRBD1	TGTGCCAGCAGCGAAGGGACAGGGGTTATCAATGAGCAGTTCTTC	CASSEGTGVINEQFF
few	TRBV15	TRBJ1-6	.	TGTGCCACCAGCGGTCCGGGATTAGGCGGATCACCCCTCCACTTT	CATSGPGLGGSPLHF
.	TRBV4-3	TRBJ2-1	.	TGCGCCAGCAGCCAAGATACTAGACAAACTTACAATGAGCAGTTCTTC	CASSQDTRQTYNEQFF
.	TRBV6-2/TRBV6-3	TRBJ2-5	TRBD2	TGTGCCAGCAGTTACACGACTAGCGGGGGGCCTCGGAGGACCCAGTACTTC	CASSYTTSGGPRRTQYF
once	TRBV6-6	TRBJ2-1	TRBD2	TGTGCCAGCAGAGCGGGAGGGCCGAATGAGCAGTTCTTC	CASRAGGPNEQFF
few	TRBV11-2	TRBJ2-2	.	TGTGCCAGCAGCCCAGGGGTGGGGGGGGAGCTGTTTTTT	CASSPGVGGELFF
.	TRBV20-1	TRBJ1-3	.	TGCAGTGCTATCGGGGGCTTTTCTGGAAACACCATATATTTT	CSAIGGFSGNTIYF
.	TRBV10-3	TRBJ2-5	TRBD2	TGTGCCATCAGTGCCCGTCTAGCGGGGGGGCAGGGGACCCAGTACTTC	CAISARLAGGQGTQYF
few	TRBV20-1	TRBJ2-3	TRBD2	TGCAGTGCCCTAAAGACTAGCGGGAGATTAAGCGGAACAGATACGCAGTATTTT	CSALKTSGRLSGTDTQYF
.	TRBV7-2	TRBJ2-3	.	TGTGCCAGCAGCCCCCAACCATCTCTGGATACGCAGTATTTT	CASSPQPSLDTQYF
few	TRBV15	TRBJ2-2	.	TGTGCCACCAGCGGAGGAGGGGGCCTTTACACCGGGGAGCTGTTTTTT	CATSGGGGLYTGELFF
.	TRBV5-1	TRBJ2-3	.	TGCGCCAGCAGCTTGGCCGTAGGAACCAGGTCAGATACGCAGTATTTT	CASSLAVGTRSDTQYF
few	TRBV4-3	TRBJ2-3	TRBD1	TGCGCCAGCAGCCAAGATGGGCAGGGGGCGAGCACAGATACGCAGTATTTT	CASSQDGQGASTDTQYF
.	TRBV10-3	TRBJ2-5	.	TGTGCCATCAGTAAGTGGGGGACGGGGCGAGAGACCCAGTACTTC	CAISKWGTGRETQYF
.	TRBV20-1	TRBJ1-1	TRBD1	TGCAGTGCCAGACAGGGGACGAACACTGAAGCTTTCTTT	CSARQGTNTEAFF
few	TRBV4-3	TRBJ2-1	.	TGCGCCAGCAGCCCCCGACAGGGAGGAGGGGATGAGCAGTTCTTC	CASSPRQGGGDEQFF
few	TRBV12-3/TRBV12-4	TRBJ2-5	TRBD2	TGTGCCAGCAGTTTGGTTGGGACTAGCGGGGGGAAGACCCAGTACTTC	CASSLVGTSGGKTQYF
few	TRBV4-3	TRBJ1-1	TRBD1	TGCGCCAGCAGCCCGTGGACAGGTATGAACACTGAAGCTTTCTTT	CASSPWTGMNTEAFF
.	TRBV7-2	TRBJ1-5	.	TGTGCCAGCAGCTTAGACTCCAGGGTCCCCTCTCAGCCCCAGCATTTT	CASSLDSRVPSQPQHF
few	TRBV4-2	TRBJ2-5	.	TGTGCCAGCAGCCCGGGGGCGGGTTCCTTGGAGACCCAGTACTTC	CASSPGAGSLETQYF
.	TRBV15	TRBJ1-4	.	TGTGCCACCAGCAGAGCCGCGTGGGGTTTAACTAATGAAAAACTGTTTTTT	CATSRAAWGLTNEKLFF
few	TRBV15	TRBJ1-3	.	TGTGCCACCAGCCCCTCCCGGCTGGGGGCTGGAAACACCATATATTTT	CATSPSRLGAGNTIYF
.	TRBV6-1	TRBJ1-1	TRBD1	TGTGCCAGCAGTGAAACAGGGGGGAACACTGAAGCTTTCTTT	CASSETGGNTEAFF
.	TRBV10-2	TRBJ2-3	.	TGCGCCAGCGGGGGGTCGTCTCTATTCACAGATACGCAGTATTTT	CASGGSSLFTDTQYF
few	TRBV16	TRBJ2-7	.	TGTGCCAGCAGCCAAACCGCCAGGGCGGACGAGCAGTACTTC	CASSQTARADEQYF
few	TRBV2	TRBJ1-3	.	TGTGCCAGCAGTGGGACAGTTCTGATCTCTGGAAACACCATATATTTT	CASSGTVLISGNTIYF
.	TRBV4-3	TRBJ2-2	.	TGCGCCAGCAGCCAAGGTGGCACCCAAATCACCGGGGAGCTGTTTTTT	CASSQGGTQITGELFF
many	TRBV5-1	TRBJ2-7	.	TGCGCCAGCAGCCCCTTGATAGGGGCCAACGAGCAGTACTTC	CASSPLIGANEQYF
many	TRBV7-3	TRBJ2-7	.	TGTGCCAGCAGCTTACAGGCAGGAAAATACGAGCAGTACTTC	CASSLQAGKYEQYF
many	TRBV20-1	TRBJ1-5	TRBD1	TGCAGTGCTAGAGGACGGACAGGGGAAAGGTTAATCTTTCTTCAGCCCCAGCATTTT	CSARGRTGERLIFLQPQHF
.	TRBV11-2	TRBJ1-5	.	TGTGCCAGCAGCTTAGGAGTTGCTGTTAGCAATCAGCCCCAGCATTTT	CASSLGVAVSNQPQHF
.	TRBV6-6	TRBJ1-5	.	TGTGCCAGCAGTACGGGGTGGCATCAGCCCCAGCATTTT	CASSTGWHQPQHF
.	TRBV6-2/TRBV6-3	TRBJ1-1	TRBD1	TGTGCCAGCAGTTACCCTACAGGGGGGGCTGAAGCTTTCTTT	CASSYPTGGAEAFF
.	TRBV5-5	TRBJ2-1	TRBD2	TGTGCCAGCAGCTTGGCCGGGATAGCGGGCACCTACAATGAGCAGTTCTTC	CASSLAGIAGTYNEQFF